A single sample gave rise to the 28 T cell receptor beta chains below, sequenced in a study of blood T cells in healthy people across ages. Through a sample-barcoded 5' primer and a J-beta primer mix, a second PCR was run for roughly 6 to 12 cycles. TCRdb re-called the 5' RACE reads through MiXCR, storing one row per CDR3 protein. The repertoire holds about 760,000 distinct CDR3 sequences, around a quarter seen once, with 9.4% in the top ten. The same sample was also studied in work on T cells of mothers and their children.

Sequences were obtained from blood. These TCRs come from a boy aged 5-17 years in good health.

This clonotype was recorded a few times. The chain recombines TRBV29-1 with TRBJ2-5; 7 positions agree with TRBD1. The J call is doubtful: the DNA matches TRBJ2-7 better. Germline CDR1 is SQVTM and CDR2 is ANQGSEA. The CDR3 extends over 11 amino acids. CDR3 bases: TGCAGCGTTAAGGGGGCTTACGAGCAGTACTTC. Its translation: CSVKGAYEQYF.

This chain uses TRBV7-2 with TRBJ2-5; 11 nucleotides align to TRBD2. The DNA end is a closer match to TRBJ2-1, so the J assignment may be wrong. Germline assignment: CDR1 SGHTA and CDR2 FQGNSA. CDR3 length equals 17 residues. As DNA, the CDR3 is TGTGCCAGCAGCCCTCGACTAGCGGGGACTCTTGTAGGTGAGCAGTTCTTC. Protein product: CASSPRLAGTLVGEQFF.

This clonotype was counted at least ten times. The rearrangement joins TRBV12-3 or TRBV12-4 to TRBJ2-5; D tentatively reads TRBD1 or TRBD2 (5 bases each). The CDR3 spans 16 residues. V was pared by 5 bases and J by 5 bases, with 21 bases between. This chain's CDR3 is CASSPPPDGAWETQYF. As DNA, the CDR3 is TGTGCCAGCAGTCCCCCCCCTGACGGGGCGTGGGAGACCCAGTACTTC.

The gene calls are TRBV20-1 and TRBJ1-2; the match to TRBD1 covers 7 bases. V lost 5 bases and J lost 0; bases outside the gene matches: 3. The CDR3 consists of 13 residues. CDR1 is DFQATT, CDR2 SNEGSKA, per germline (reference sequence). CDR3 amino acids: CSAPTGTNYGYTF. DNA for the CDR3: TGCAGTGCTCCGACAGGGACTAACTATGGCTACACCTTC.

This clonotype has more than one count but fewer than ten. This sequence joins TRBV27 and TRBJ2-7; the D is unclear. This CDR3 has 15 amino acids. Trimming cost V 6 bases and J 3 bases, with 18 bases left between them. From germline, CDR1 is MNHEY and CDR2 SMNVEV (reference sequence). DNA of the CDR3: TGTGCCAGCAGGGTGCACCTCCATAGCAGCTACGAGCAGTACTTC. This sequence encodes CASRVHLHSSYEQYF.

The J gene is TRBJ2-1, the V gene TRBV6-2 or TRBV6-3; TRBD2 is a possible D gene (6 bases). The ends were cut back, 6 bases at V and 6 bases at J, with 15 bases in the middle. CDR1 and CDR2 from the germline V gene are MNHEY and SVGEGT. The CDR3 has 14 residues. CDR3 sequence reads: CASRDRGLSNEQFF. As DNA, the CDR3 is TGTGCCAGCAGGGATCGGGGACTGAGCAATGAGCAGTTCTTC.

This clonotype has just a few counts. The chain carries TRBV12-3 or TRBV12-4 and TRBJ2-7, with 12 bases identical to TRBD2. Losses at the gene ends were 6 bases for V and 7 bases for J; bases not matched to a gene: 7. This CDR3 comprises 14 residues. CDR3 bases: TGTGCCAGCAGCCGTACTAGCGGGAGGCAGGAGCAGTACTTC. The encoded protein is CASSRTSGRQEQYF.

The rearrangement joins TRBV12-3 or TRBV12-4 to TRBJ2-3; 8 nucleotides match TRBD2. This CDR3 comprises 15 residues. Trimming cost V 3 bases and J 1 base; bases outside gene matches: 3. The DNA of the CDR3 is TGTGCCAGCAGTTTGATAGCGGGACGCACAGATACGCAGTATTTT. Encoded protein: CASSLIAGRTDTQYF.

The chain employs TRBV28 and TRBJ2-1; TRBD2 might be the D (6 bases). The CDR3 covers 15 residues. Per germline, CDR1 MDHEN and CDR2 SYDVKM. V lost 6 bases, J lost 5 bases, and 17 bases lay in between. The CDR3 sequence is CASSLHRDSNNEQFF. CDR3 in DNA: TGTGCCAGCAGCCTCCACCGGGACTCAAACAATGAGCAGTTCTTC.

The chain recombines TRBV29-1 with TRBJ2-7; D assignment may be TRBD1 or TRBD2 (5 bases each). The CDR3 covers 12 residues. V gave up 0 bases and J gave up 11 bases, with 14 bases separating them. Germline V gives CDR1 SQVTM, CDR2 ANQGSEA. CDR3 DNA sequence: TGCAGCGTTGAAGAAGAGGGGATCTACGAGTACTTC. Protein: CSVEEEGIYEYF.

The DNA for the CDR3 is TGTGCCAGCAGCTTGAGTTCCCTCTACAATGAGCAGTTCTTC. It translates to CASSLSSLYNEQFF. The chain is built from TRBV5-4 and TRBJ2-1, with D unclear. CDR3 length equals 14 residues. Trimming took 1 base from V and 3 from J, leaving 8 bases between them. Per the germline V gene, CDR1 is SGHNT and CDR2 is YYREEE (reference sequence).

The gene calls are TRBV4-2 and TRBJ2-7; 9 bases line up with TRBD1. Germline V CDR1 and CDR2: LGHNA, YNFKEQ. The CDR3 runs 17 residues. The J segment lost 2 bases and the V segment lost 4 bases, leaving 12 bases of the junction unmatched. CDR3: CASSRPSDRGNTYEQYF. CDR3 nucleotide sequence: TGTGCCAGCAGCCGACCCTCGGACAGGGGAAATACCTACGAGCAGTACTTC.

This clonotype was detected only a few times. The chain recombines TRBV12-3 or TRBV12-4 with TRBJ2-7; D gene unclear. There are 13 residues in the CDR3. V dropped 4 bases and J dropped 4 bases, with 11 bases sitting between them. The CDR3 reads CASSSGYQYEQYF. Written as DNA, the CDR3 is TGTGCCAGCAGTTCCGGCTACCAATACGAGCAGTACTTC.

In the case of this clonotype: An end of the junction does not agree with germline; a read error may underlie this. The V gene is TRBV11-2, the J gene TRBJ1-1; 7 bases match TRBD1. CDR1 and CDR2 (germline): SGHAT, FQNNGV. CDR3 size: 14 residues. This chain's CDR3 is CVSSVATGRTEAFF. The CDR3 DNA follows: TGTGTCAGCAGCGTAGCGACAGGGAGGACTGAAGCTTTCTTT. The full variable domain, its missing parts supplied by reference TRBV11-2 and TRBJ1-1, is EAGVAQSPRYKIIEKRQSVAFWCNPISGHATLYWYQQILGQGPKLLIQFQNNGVVDDSQLPKDRFSAERLKGVDSTLKIQPAKLEDSAVYLCVSSVATGRTEAFFGQGTRLTVV.

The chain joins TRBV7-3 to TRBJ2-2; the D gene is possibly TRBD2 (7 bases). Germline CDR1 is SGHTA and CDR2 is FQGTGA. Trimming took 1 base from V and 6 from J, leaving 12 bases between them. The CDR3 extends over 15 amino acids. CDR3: CASSLKGDYPGELFF. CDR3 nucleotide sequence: TGTGCCAGCAGCTTAAAGGGGGACTATCCCGGGGAGCTGTTTTTT.

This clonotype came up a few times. CDR3 amino acids: CASSYVAGGPTDTQYF. DNA for the CDR3: TGTGCCAGCAGTTACGTAGCGGGGGGTCCCACAGATACGCAGTATTTT. This chain uses TRBV6-5 with TRBJ2-3, with TRBD2 matching 10 bases. CDR1 MNHEY and CDR2 SVGAGI come from the germline V gene. Trimming cost V 2 bases and J 2 bases; bases outside gene matches: 4. The CDR3 spans 16 residues.

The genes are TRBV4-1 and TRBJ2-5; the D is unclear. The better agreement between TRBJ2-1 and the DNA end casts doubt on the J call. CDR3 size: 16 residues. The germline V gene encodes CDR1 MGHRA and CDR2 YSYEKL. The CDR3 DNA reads TGCGCCAGCAGCCTAGACTCCCAAGGTGGACGGAATGAGCAGTTCTTC. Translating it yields CASSLDSQGGRNEQFF.

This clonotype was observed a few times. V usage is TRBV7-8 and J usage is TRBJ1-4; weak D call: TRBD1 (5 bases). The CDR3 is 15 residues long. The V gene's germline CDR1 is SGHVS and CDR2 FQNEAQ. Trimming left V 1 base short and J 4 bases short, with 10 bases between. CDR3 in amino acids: CASSLVAGRNEKLFF. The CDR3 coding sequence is TGTGCCAGCAGCTTAGTGGCAGGGCGTAATGAAAAACTGTTTTTT.

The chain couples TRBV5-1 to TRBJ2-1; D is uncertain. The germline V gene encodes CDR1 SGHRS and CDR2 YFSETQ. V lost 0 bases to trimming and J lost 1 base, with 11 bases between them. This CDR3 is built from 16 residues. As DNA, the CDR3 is TGCGCCAGCAGCTTGGTGGAGCGATCATCCTACAATGAGCAGTTCTTC. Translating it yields CASSLVERSSYNEQFF.

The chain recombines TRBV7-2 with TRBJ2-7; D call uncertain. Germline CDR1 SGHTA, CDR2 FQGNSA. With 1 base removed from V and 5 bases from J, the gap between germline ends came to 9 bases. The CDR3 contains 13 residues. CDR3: CASSLGTGDEQYF. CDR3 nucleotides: TGTGCCAGCAGCTTAGGCACCGGAGACGAGCAGTACTTC.

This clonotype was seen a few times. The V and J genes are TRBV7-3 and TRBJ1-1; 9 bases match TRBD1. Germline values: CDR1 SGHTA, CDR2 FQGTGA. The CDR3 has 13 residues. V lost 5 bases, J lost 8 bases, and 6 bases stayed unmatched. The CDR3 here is CASSTTGGEEAFF. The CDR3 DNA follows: TGTGCCAGCAGCACTACAGGGGGCGAAGAAGCTTTCTTT.

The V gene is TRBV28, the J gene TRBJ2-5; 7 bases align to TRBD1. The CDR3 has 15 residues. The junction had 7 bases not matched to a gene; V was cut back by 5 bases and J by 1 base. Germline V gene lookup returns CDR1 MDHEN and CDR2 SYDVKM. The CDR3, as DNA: TGTGCCAGCAGTCCAGGGACAGCTCGCCAAGAGACCCAGTACTTC. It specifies CASSPGTARQETQYF.

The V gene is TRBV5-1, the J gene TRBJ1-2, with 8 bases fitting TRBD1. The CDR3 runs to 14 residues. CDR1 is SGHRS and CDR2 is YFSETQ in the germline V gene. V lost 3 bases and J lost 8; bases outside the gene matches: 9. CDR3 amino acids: CASSWTGNRAGYTF. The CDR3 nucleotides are TGCGCCAGCAGCTGGACAGGGAACCGGGCCGGCTACACCTTC.

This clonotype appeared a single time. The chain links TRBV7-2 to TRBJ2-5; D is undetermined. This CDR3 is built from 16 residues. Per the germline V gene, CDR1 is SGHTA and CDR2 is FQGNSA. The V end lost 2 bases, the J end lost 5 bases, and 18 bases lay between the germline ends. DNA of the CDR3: TGTGCCAGCAGCTTATCGTCCGGGCTGAAAGGGGAGACCCAGTACTTC. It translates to CASSLSSGLKGETQYF. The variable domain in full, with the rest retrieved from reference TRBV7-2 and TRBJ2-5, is GAGVSQSPSNKVTEKGKDVELRCDPISGHTALYWYRQSLGQGLEFLIYFQGNSAPDKSGLPSDRFSAERTGGSVSTLTIQRTQQEDSAVYLCASSLSSGLKGETQYFGPGTRLLVL.

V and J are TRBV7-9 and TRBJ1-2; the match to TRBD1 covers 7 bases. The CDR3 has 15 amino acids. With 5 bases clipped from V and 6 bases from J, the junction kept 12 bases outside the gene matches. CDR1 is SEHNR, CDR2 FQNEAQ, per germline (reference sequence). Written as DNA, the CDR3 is TGTGCCAGCAGCCCAGGGGGTGCGAACTTAAATGGCTACACCTTC. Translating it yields CASSPGGANLNGYTF.

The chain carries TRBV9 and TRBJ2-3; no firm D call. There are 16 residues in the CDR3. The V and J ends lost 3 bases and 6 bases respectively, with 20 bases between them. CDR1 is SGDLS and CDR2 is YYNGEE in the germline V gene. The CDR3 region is CASSDYPRITADTQYF. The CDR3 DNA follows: TGTGCCAGCAGCGACTACCCTAGAATAACGGCTGATACGCAGTATTTT.

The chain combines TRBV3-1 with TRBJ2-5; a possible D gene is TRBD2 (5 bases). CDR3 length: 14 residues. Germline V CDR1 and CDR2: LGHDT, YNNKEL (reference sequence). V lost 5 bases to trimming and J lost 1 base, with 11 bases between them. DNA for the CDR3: TGTGCCAGCAGCATATTAAGCGGCCAAGAGACCCAGTACTTC. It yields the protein CASSILSGQETQYF.

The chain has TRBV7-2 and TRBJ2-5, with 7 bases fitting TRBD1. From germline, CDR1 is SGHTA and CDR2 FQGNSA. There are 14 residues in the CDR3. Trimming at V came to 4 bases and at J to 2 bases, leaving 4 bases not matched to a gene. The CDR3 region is CASSYGQAQETQYF. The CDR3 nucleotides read TGTGCCAGCAGCTACGGACAGGCACAAGAGACCCAGTACTTC.